These 24 T cell receptor beta chains came from one sample sequenced in a study of shared clonotypes between healthy human individuals. CD8 cells regarded as naive lacked CD45RO, were positively chosen for CCR7, and omitted terminally differentiated effector memory CD45RA+ cells. Data came from immunoSEQ multiplex PCR; TCRdb stores just in-frame clones and leaves some out. The sample has about 2 million clones; roughly 94% are singletons. Sequences were obtained from naive CD8+ T cells sorted from blood. These receptors all come from a man in his late teens or twenties in good health.

Details on this clone: Different DNA sequences within this sample yield the same CDR3. The chain uses TRBV5-1 and TRBJ2-7; perhaps TRBD1 as D (5 bases). The CDR3 has 14 residues. V dropped 0 bases and J dropped 2 bases, with 9 bases sitting between them. Germline V gene data show CDR1 as SGHRS and CDR2 as YFSETQ. This CDR3 is CASSLAGPPYEQYF. Written as DNA, the CDR3 is TGCGCCAGCAGCTTGGCAGGGCCCCCCTACGAGCAGTACTTC.

The CDR3: CASSPTWAEQFF. The CDR3 region has the DNA TGTGCCAGCAGTCCAACCTGGGCTGAGCAGTTCTTC. J is TRBJ2-1 and V is TRBV27; D remains ambiguous. CDR3 length: 12 amino acids. The germline V gene has CDR1 MNHEY and CDR2 SMNVEV (reference sequence). The V gene lost 5 bases and the J gene lost 9 bases, with 11 bases spanning the gap.

The chain uses TRBV7-9 and TRBJ2-3; D unclear. This CDR3 region has 15 residues. The V and J ends lost 1 base and 1 base respectively, with 9 bases between them. Germline V gives CDR1 SEHNR, CDR2 FQNEAQ (reference sequence). DNA of the CDR3: TGTGCCAGCAGCTTAGGTTATGGCCGCACAGATACGCAGTATTTT. It encodes CASSLGYGRTDTQYF.

Note on this clone: The sample has other DNA sequences that encode this CDR3 too. This chain links TRBV19 with TRBJ1-1; the D is unclear. Germline V lookup: CDR1 LNHDA, CDR2 SQIVND (reference sequence). The V and J ends lost 3 bases and 5 bases respectively, with 7 bases between them. The CDR3 is 12 amino acids. CDR3 in DNA: TGTGCCAGTAGTATTGGCAGGACTGAAGCTTTCTTT. It codes for CASSIGRTEAFF.

The CDR3 spells CASNSEDSILSGGYTF. CDR3 DNA sequence: TGTGCCAGCAACTCTGAAGACAGCATCCTATCGGGGGGCTACACCTTC. The rearrangement links TRBV4-2 to TRBJ1-2; a possible D gene is TRBD1 (5 bases). CDR1 and CDR2 (germline): LGHNA, YNFKEQ. The CDR3 extends over 16 amino acids. V lost 7 bases to trimming and J lost 8 bases, with 26 bases between them.

The chain recombines TRBV6-5 with TRBJ1-5; D not certain. Germline CDR1 is MNHEY and CDR2 is SVGAGI. Trimming took 6 bases from V and 2 from J, leaving 8 bases between them. This CDR3 spans 13 amino acids. CDR3 sequence: CASRPGGNQPQHF. In nucleotides, the CDR3 is TGTGCCAGCAGACCCGGCGGCAATCAGCCCCAGCATTTT.

This clone was picked up one time. CDR3 bases: TGTGCCAGCAGCTTAGGAGGGTATAACACCGGGGAGCTGTTTTTT. It specifies CASSLGGYNTGELFF. The V and J genes are TRBV7-6 and TRBJ2-2; the D gene is possibly TRBD2 (5 bases). Germline assignment: CDR1 SGHVS and CDR2 FNYEAQ. The CDR3 is made up of 15 amino acids. The ends were cut back, 1 base at V and 2 bases at J, with 8 bases in the middle. The full variable domain, with the rest looked up from reference TRBV7-6 and TRBJ2-2, is GAGVSQSPRYKVTKRGQDVALRCDPISGHVSLYWYRQALGQGPEFLTYFNYEAQQDKSGLPNDRFSAERPEGSISTLTIQRTEQRDSAMYRCASSLGGYNTGELFFGEGSRLTVL.

This sequence joins TRBV6-1 and TRBJ2-1, with TRBD2 identical over 8 bases. Germline lookup yields CDR1 MNHNS and CDR2 SASEGT. This CDR3 comprises 18 residues. With V trimmed by 0 bases and J by 10 bases, 17 bases remained unmatched. CDR3 sequence (DNA): TGTGCCAGCAGTGAAGCTGTCATACTAGCGGTAAAGCCGCGGGAGCAGTTCTTC. Its translation: CASSEAVILAVKPREQFF.

The chain is built from TRBV4-3 and TRBJ2-2, with a possible D match to TRBD1 (5 bases). The CDR3 contains 16 residues. The V end lost 3 bases, the J end lost 4 bases, and 15 bases lay between the germline ends. CDR1 and CDR2 (germline): LGHNA, YSLEER. CDR3 bases: TGCGCCAGCAGCCAGCCTAGGGGATTAAGCACCGGGGAGCTGTTTTTT. Protein product: CASSQPRGLSTGELFF.

This clone was counted once. This chain links TRBV9 with TRBJ2-7; TRBD1 matches 9 bases. The V gene end was trimmed by 0 bases and the J gene end by 5 bases; junction bases not matched to a gene: 9. This CDR3 region has 16 residues. Germline-derived CDR1 and CDR2 are SGDLS and YYNGEE. CDR3 residues: CASSVEETGGGDEQYF. CDR3 nucleotide sequence: TGTGCCAGCAGCGTAGAGGAAACAGGGGGCGGGGACGAGCAGTACTTC.

Of note for this clone: The identical CDR3 is also encoded by other nucleotide sequences in the sample. This rearrangement joins TRBV6-1 to TRBJ2-7; TRBD2 agrees at 14 bases. Losses at the gene ends were 1 base for V and 2 bases for J; bases not matched to a gene: 1. Germline V CDR1 and CDR2: MNHNS, SASEGT. The CDR3 is 16 residues long. The DNA of the CDR3 is TGTGCCAGCAGTGAAGGACTAGCGGGGGGGCCCTACGAGCAGTACTTC. Encoded protein: CASSEGLAGGPYEQYF.

V usage is TRBV10-3 and J usage is TRBJ2-7; D is undetermined. The germline V gene encodes CDR1 ENHRY and CDR2 SYGVKD. Trimming removed 6 bases at V and 3 bases at J, with 6 bases between. The CDR3 has 11 residues. The CDR3 sequence is CAIRDHYEQYF. CDR3 in DNA: TGTGCCATCAGAGACCACTACGAGCAGTACTTC.

This chain connects TRBV7-3 to TRBJ2-1; no definite D call. The CDR3 consists of 17 residues. With 5 bases removed from V and 1 base from J, the gap between germline ends came to 18 bases. CDR1 is SGHTA, CDR2 FQGTGA, per germline. CDR3 residues: CASSLTTGEGSYNEQFF. The CDR3 nucleotides are TGTGCCAGCAGCCTGACCACCGGAGAAGGGTCCTACAATGAGCAGTTCTTC.

Here the CDR3 reads CAIRGVEGPAYEQYF. CDR3 DNA sequence: TGTGCCATCAGGGGGGTGGAGGGCCCCGCGTACGAGCAGTACTTC. The rearrangement uses TRBV10-3 and TRBJ2-7; D possibly corresponds to TRBD2 (6 bases). The CDR3 is 15 amino acids. CDR1 is ENHRY and CDR2 is SYGVKD in the germline V gene. V lost 6 bases and J lost 4, with 19 bases in between.

The J gene is TRBJ1-1, the V gene TRBV10-3, with 8 bases lining up with TRBD1. This CDR3 is 16 amino acids long. From germline, CDR1 is ENHRY and CDR2 SYGVKD. The V segment lost 0 bases and the J segment 0 bases; nucleotides outside the gene matches: 3. The CDR3: CAISESSGGMNTEAFF. The CDR3 DNA follows: TGTGCCATCAGTGAGTCGTCAGGGGGCATGAACACTGAAGCTTTCTTT.

The chain carries TRBV2 and TRBJ1-5; perhaps TRBD1 as D (5 bases). The CDR3 loop spans 19 amino acids. V was clipped by 7 bases and J by 1 base, with 26 bases between them. CDR1 SNHLY and CDR2 FYNNEI come from the germline V gene. The CDR3 is CASKSPPGGASMSNQPQHF. CDR3 DNA: TGTGCCAGCAAATCACCCCCTGGGGGAGCGAGTATGAGCAATCAGCCCCAGCATTTT.

This clone appeared a single time. This chain uses TRBV19 with TRBJ2-6; no definite D call. Germline CDR1 LNHDA, CDR2 SQIVND (reference sequence). The CDR3 extends over 12 amino acids. The DNA for the CDR3 is TGTGGAAGTGGGAATGGGGCCAACGTCCTGACTTTC. Encoded protein: CGSGNGANVLTF.

The chain carries TRBV11-2 and TRBJ2-7; 8 nucleotides match TRBD2. The V gene's germline CDR1 is SGHAT and CDR2 FQNNGV. The CDR3 runs 15 residues. The trim removed 2 bases at V and 2 bases at J, leaving 5 bases unmatched. The CDR3: CASSLWAGGPYEQYF. The CDR3 bases are TGTGCCAGCAGCTTATGGGCGGGAGGCCCCTACGAGCAGTACTTC.

The chain carries TRBV28 and TRBJ2-6; D possibly corresponds to TRBD2 (6 bases). Per the germline V gene, CDR1 is MDHEN and CDR2 is SYDVKM. V shed 8 bases and J shed 0 bases, with 20 bases lying between them. The length of the CDR3 is 18 residues. CDR3 sequence reads: CASQLGGLKNSGANVLTF. In DNA, the CDR3 is TGTGCCAGCCAGTTGGGAGGTCTGAAAAACTCTGGGGCCAACGTCCTGACTTTC.

V usage is TRBV11-2 and J usage is TRBJ2-1, with 9 bases aligning to TRBD1. Unmatched junction bases numbered 9, after V lost 5 bases and J lost 7 bases. This CDR3 has 15 amino acids. Germline values: CDR1 SGHAT, CDR2 FQNNGV. DNA of the CDR3: TGTGCCAGCAGCCACACCGGGACAGGGTGGAATGAGCAGTTCTTC. Translating it yields CASSHTGTGWNEQFF.

The J gene is TRBJ2-7, the V gene TRBV25-1; D is uncertain. V dropped 4 bases and J dropped 6 bases, with 7 bases sitting between them. This CDR3 is 11 amino acids long. CDR1 MGHDK and CDR2 SYGVNS come from the germline V gene. The CDR3 spells CASSVHSEQYF. Here the CDR3 DNA reads TGTGCCAGCAGTGTGCACTCCGAGCAGTACTTC.

With respect to this clone: Distinct nucleotide sequences in the sample also encode this CDR3. The chain employs TRBV27 and TRBJ2-1; D is undetermined. CDR1 MNHEY and CDR2 SMNVEV come from the germline V gene (reference sequence). This CDR3 contains 13 residues. Trimming pared 5 bases from V and 4 bases from J, leaving 9 bases between. Here the CDR3 reads CASSPRVYNEQFF. In DNA form, the CDR3 reads TGTGCCAGCAGTCCCCGGGTGTACAATGAGCAGTTCTTC.

The chain combines TRBV9 with TRBJ2-7; D call uncertain. In germline, CDR1 is SGDLS, CDR2 YYNGEE. The V gene lost 4 bases and the J gene lost 0 bases, with 11 bases spanning the gap. The CDR3 runs 14 residues. The CDR3 spells CASSLFPDSYEQYF. CDR3 nucleotide sequence: TGTGCCAGCAGCCTATTCCCGGACTCCTACGAGCAGTACTTC.

This sequence joins TRBV9 and TRBJ2-3; D remains ambiguous. Trimming took off 3 bases at V and 0 bases at J, with 5 bases between the two ends. The CDR3 loop spans 13 amino acids. Germline CDR1 is SGDLS and CDR2 is YYNGEE. This CDR3 is CASSDASTDTQYF. The CDR3 bases are TGTGCCAGCAGCGACGCCAGCACAGATACGCAGTATTTT. Full variable domain (rest looked up from reference TRBV9 and TRBJ2-3): DSGVTQTPKHLITATGQRVTLRCSPRSGDLSVYWYQQSLDQGLQFLIQYYNGEERAKGNILERFSAQQFPDLHSELNLSSLELGDSALYFCASSDASTDTQYFGPGTRLTVL.